The 6 T cell receptor beta chains below were found in one sample sequenced in a study of cytomegalovirus exposure and HLA in healthy donors (dated by TCRdb to the late 2010s). The library was obtained by the immunoSEQ multiplex PCR assay. For the multiplex PCR, a mixture combining 60 forward primers for TCR Vbeta segments and 13 reverse primers for TCR Jbeta segments was used. TCRdb retrieved this table from immuneACCESS and kept in-frame rearrangements only. Not all clones are present; in checked studies, unresolved V genes account for under half, and no reason is known for the remainder. In this sample the table shows about 80,000 clones, approximately 67% of which occur a single time. The biggest ten clones account for approximately 4% of the sample. The sample taken for sequencing was PBMCs. These receptors were collected from a male donor in good health and CMV-seropositive.

This clone turned up a few times. The chain links TRBV28 to TRBJ2-7; 7 nucleotides agree with TRBD2. Losses at the gene ends were 5 bases for V and 3 bases for J; bases not matched to a gene: 1. CDR3 length: 12 residues. Germline lookup yields CDR1 MDHEN and CDR2 SYDVKM. This CDR3 is CASSGGVYEQYF. The CDR3 nucleotides read TGTGCCAGCAGTGGGGGGGTCTACGAGCAGTACTTC.

J is TRBJ1-1 and V is TRBV5-1, with 10 positions matching TRBD1. The CDR3 contains 16 residues. The germline CDR1 and CDR2 sequences are SGHRS and YFSETQ. V shed 3 bases, J shed 7 bases, and the junction held 12 bases outside the gene matches. The CDR3 reads CASSSGDRGVTSEAFF. CDR3 coding DNA: TGCGCCAGCAGCTCCGGGGACAGGGGAGTCACCAGTGAAGCTTTCTTT.

The V gene is TRBV28, the J gene TRBJ2-7; 7 bases agree with TRBD2. The CDR3 has 15 amino acids. After removal of 1 base from V and 6 bases from J, the junction contained 9 bases not matched to a gene. Looked up from germline, CDR1 is MDHEN and CDR2 is SYDVKM. As DNA, the CDR3 is TGTGCCAGCAGTTTATCGCGGCGGGAGAGAGCCGAGCAGTACTTC. It yields the protein CASSLSRRERAEQYF.

V gene TRBV28 combines with J gene TRBJ2-3, with TRBD1 identical over 9 bases. The CDR3 length is 16 residues. CDR1 and CDR2 (germline): MDHEN, SYDVKM. V was pared by 6 bases and J by 6 bases, with 13 bases of the junction left unmatched. In DNA, the CDR3 is TGTGCCAGCAGCCAAATCCTACAGGGGGCCCGGGATACGCAGTATTTT. Translated: CASSQILQGARDTQYF.

This clone is a singleton in its sample. J is TRBJ1-1 and V is TRBV30; possibly TRBD1 for D (6 bases). CDR3 size: 13 residues. The germline V and J ends were trimmed by 8 bases and 0 bases, with 13 bases remaining between them. In germline, CDR1 is GTSNPN, CDR2 SVGIG (reference sequence). CDR3 DNA sequence: TGTGCCGGGTTTACAGGGTTGAACACTGAAGCTTTCTTT. As protein: CAGFTGLNTEAFF.

This clone was found many times. This chain connects TRBV19 to TRBJ2-2; TRBD1 is a possible D gene (5 bases). The CDR3 spans 13 residues. Germline values: CDR1 LNHDA, CDR2 SQIVND (reference sequence). V lost 7 bases and J 7 bases, leaving 13 bases between the germline ends. The chain's CDR3 is CASIRRADGELFF. The CDR3 DNA reads as TGTGCCAGTATCCGCAGGGCAGACGGGGAGCTGTTTTTT.